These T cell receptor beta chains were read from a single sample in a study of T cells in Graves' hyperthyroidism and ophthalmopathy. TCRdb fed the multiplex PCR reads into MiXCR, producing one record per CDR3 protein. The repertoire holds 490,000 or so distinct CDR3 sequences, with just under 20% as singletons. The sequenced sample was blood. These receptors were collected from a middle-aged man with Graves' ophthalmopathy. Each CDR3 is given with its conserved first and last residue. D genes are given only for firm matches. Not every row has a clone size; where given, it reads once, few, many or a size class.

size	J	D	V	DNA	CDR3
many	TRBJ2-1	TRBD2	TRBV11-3	TGTGCCAGCAGCTTAGTCGGGACTAGTCTGTTCTTC	CASSLVGTSLFF
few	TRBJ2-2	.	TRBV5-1	TGCGCCAGCAGCCAGGGGAGTAGTATCGCCGGGGAGCTGTTTTTT	CASSQGSSIAGELFF
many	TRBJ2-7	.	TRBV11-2	TGTGCCAGCAGCCTCGAGTACGAGCAGTACTTC	CASSLEYEQYF
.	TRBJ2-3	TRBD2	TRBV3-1	TGTGCCAGCAGCCAAGATTGGGGGGGGAGAAGCACAGATACGCAGTATTTT	CASSQDWGGRSTDTQYF
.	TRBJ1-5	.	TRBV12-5	TGTGCTAGTGGTTTGGTTGGGGGTAGCAATCAGCCCCAGCATTTT	CASGLVGGSNQPQHF
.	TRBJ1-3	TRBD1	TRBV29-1	TGCAGCGTTCAGGGGGCGGCGAGAGGAAACACCATATATTTT	CSVQGAARGNTIYF
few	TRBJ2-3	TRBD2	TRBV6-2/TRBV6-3	TGTGCCAGCAGTTACTTTACTTCGAAGCGGGAGATGAGAGATACGCAGTATTTT	CASSYFTSKREMRDTQYF
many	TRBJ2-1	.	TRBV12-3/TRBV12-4	TGTGCCAGCAGTCTCACTGGGGGGGCGATGAATGAGCAGTTCTTC	CASSLTGGAMNEQFF
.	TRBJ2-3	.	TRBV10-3	TGTGCCATCAGTGAGTCCCAGGGATCAGATACGCAGTATTTT	CAISESQGSDTQYF
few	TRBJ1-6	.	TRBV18	TGTGCCAGCTCCCAAAGCTCTAATTCACCCCTCCACTTT	CASSQSSNSPLHF
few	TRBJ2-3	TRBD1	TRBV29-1	TGCAGCGTTGATGGTTCCTCGGACAGGTCTGGGGATACGCAGTATTTT	CSVDGSSDRSGDTQYF
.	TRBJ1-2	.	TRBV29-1	TGCAGCGTCCAGAACCCCTATGGCTACACCTTC	CSVQNPYGYTF
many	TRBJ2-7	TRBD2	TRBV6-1	TGTGCCAGCAGTCACACCCCGGGACTAGCGCCCGGGGAGGCCTACGAGCAGTACTTC	CASSHTPGLAPGEAYEQYF
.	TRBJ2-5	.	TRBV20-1	TGCAGTGCCGCAGGGCCGGGAGAGACCCAGTACTTC	CSAAGPGETQYF
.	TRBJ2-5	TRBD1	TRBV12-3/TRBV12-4	TGTGCCAGCACTACCCTCGCCGGGACAGGGCCAAAGGCCCAGTACTTC	CASTTLAGTGPKAQYF
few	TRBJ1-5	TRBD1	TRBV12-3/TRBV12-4	TGCCTCCCGGGACAGGGGGCCTATAGCAATCAGCCCCAGCATTTT	CLPGQGAYSNQPQHF
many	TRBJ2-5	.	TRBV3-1	TGTGCCAGCAGCCAGGACATAACCTCGGGGGAGACCCAGTACTTC	CASSQDITSGETQYF
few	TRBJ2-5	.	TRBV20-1	TGCAGTGCTAGTGGAATGGACTACCCCGCCCAAGAGACCCAGCACTTC	CSASGMDYPAQETQHF
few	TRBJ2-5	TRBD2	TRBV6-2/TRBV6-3	TGTGCCAGCAGTTACTCGGCTAGCGGGGGTTCCAGGGAGACCCAGTACTTC	CASSYSASGGSRETQYF
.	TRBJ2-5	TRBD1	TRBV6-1	TGTGCCAGCAGTGAAGCGCGACAGGGAATTCGGGAGACCCAGTACTTC	CASSEARQGIRETQYF
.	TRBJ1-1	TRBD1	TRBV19	TGTGCCACAAGGACAGGGGCAGTTGGGAACACTGAAGCTTTCTTT	CATRTGAVGNTEAFF
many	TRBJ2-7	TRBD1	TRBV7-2	TGTGCCAGCAGCTACTTGGGACAGGGAGCCTACGAGCAGTACTTC	CASSYLGQGAYEQYF
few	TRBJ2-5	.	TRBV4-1	TGCGCCAGCAGCCAGGGACATCGATTTCAAGAGACCCAGTACTTC	CASSQGHRFQETQYF
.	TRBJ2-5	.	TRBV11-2	TGTGCCAGCAGCTTACTAGGGGTACAAGAGACCCAGTACTTC	CASSLLGVQETQYF
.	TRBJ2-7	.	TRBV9	TGTGCCAGCAGCGTCACAAGCTCCTACGAGCAGTACTTC	CASSVTSSYEQYF
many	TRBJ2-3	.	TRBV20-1	TGCAGTGCTCCGGTAGCTATGACAGATACGCAGTATTTT	CSAPVAMTDTQYF
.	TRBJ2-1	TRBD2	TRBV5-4	TGTGCCAGCAGCCTGGGACTAGCGGAGTACAATGAGCAGTTCTTC	CASSLGLAEYNEQFF
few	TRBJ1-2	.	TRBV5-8	TGTGCCAGCAGCGACGGAGGAGGGAGAAGGGGCTACACCTTC	CASSDGGGRRGYTF
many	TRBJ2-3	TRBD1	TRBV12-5	TGTGCTAGTGGTTTGGTACGAGGGACAGGGAGGGCACCCACAGATACGCAGTATTTT	CASGLVRGTGRAPTDTQYF
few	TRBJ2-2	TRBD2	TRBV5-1	TGCGCCAGCAGCTCATACCTGCGTTTTGCGGGGGATCTCACCGGGGAGCTGTTTTTT	CASSSYLRFAGDLTGELFF
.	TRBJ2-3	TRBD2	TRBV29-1	TGCAGCGTTGAAACTGTGGGACTAGCTAATACGCAGTATTTT	CSVETVGLANTQYF
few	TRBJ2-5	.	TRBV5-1	TGCGCCAGCAGCCCAGACAGCCCCCAAGAGACCCAGTACTTC	CASSPDSPQETQYF
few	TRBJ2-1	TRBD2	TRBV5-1	TGCGCCAGCAGCCCCACGACTAGCGGAATATACAATGAGCAGTTCTTC	CASSPTTSGIYNEQFF
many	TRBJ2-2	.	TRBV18	TGTGCCAGCTCATCACTACAAGATAACGGGGAGCTGTTTTTT	CASSSLQDNGELFF